The present T cell receptor beta chain was sequenced within a study of siplizumab effects on memory and regulatory T cells. Study-wide findings and caveats: Proliferating CD4+ or CD8+ clones, roughly 80-97% of them, lacked an assignable naive or memory phenotype. Treg origin accounted for an average of about 74% of mappable alloreactive CD4+ clones with siplizumab and 25% to 30% in controls. Alloreactive sequences tracing back to unstimulated CD4+ memory cells fell significantly with siplizumab. Naive T cells appeared more varied than memory cells and looked like key alloresponse contributors.

This CDR3 region has 12 residues. CDR1 is LNHDA and CDR2 is SQIVND in the germline V gene (reference sequence). V dropped 3 bases and J dropped 13 bases, with 12 bases sitting between them. Profiling relied on immunoSEQ multiplex PCR, and the TCRdb table lists in-frame clones only, not all of them. The data contain about 56,000 clones, over 95% of them seen just once; the ten biggest clones take up around 1%. Regarding this clone: Its antigen is still unknown.

The sample comprised naive CD8+ T cells sorted from blood. The receptor was derived from a human donor in good health. This sequence joins TRBV19 and TRBJ1-4, with no clear D. DNA of the CDR3: TGTGCCAGTAGTATGGAGGGATGGGTACTGTTTTTT. It encodes CASSMEGWVLFF.